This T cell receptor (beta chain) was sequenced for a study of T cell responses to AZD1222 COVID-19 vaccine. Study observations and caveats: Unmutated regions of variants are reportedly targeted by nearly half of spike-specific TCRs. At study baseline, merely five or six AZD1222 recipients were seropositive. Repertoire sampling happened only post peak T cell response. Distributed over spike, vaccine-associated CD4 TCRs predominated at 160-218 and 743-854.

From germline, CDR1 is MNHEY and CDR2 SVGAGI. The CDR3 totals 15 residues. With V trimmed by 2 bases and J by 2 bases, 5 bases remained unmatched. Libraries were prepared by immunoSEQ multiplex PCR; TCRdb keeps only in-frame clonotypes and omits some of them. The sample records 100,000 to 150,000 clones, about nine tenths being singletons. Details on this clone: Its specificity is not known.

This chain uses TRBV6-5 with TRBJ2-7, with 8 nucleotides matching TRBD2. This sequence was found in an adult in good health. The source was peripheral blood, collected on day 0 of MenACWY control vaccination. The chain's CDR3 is CASSYDGLAPYEQYF. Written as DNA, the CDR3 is TGTGCCAGCAGTTACGACGGACTAGCACCCTACGAGCAGTACTTC.